Below are 27 T cell receptor beta chains sequenced from a single sample in a study of OX40 agonist ivuxolimab in advanced cancers. Libraries were prepared by immunoSEQ multiplex PCR; TCRdb keeps only in-frame clonotypes and omits some of them. This repertoire shows about 100,000 clones, just over 90% found once; its top ten account for 0.31%. The sequences come from CD4+ or CD8+ T cells sorted from blood, collected in a trial of the OX40 agonist ivuxolimab. The receptors were gathered from an adult with an advanced solid tumor such as melanoma, head and neck, liver or kidney cancer.

The V and J genes are TRBV7-3 and TRBJ2-7, with TRBD2 identical over 9 bases. The CDR3 is 16 amino acids. Trimming took 2 bases from V and 5 from J; bases not matched to a gene: 10. CDR1 and CDR2 (germline): SGHTA, FQGTGA. The CDR3: CASSLAVLAGVDEQYF. CDR3 in DNA: TGTGCCAGCAGCTTAGCGGTGTTAGCGGGAGTTGACGAGCAGTACTTC.

The chain carries TRBV6-1 and TRBJ1-1; a possible D gene is TRBD1 (6 bases). Germline CDR1 and CDR2: MNHNS and SASEGT. Trimming took off 3 bases at V and 0 bases at J, with 11 bases between the two ends. This CDR3 comprises 15 residues. The CDR3 region has the DNA TGTGCCAGCAGTGAGACGGGGGGCGTGAACACTGAAGCTTTCTTT. Translation: CASSETGGVNTEAFF.

This sequence joins TRBV27 and TRBJ1-4; 9 nucleotides align to TRBD1. The V segment lost 5 bases and the J segment 8 bases; nucleotides outside the gene matches: 6. The length of the CDR3 is 14 residues. CDR1 is MNHEY, CDR2 SMNVEV, per germline (reference sequence). The CDR3 spells CASSPGQGIEKLFF. CDR3 in DNA: TGTGCCAGCAGTCCGGGACAGGGTATCGAAAAACTGTTTTTT.

The chain carries TRBV7-2 and TRBJ2-7, with 8 nucleotides matching TRBD2. Germline CDR1 is SGHTA and CDR2 is FQGNSA. The CDR3 has 15 residues. V lost 4 bases, J lost 2 bases, and 7 bases stayed unmatched. The CDR3 spells CASSSSSGPAYEQYF. CDR3 DNA sequence: TGTGCCAGCAGCTCCTCTAGCGGGCCGGCCTACGAGCAGTACTTC.

The chain carries TRBV28 and TRBJ2-1; the D gene could be TRBD1 or TRBD2 (5 bases each). CDR1 is MDHEN, CDR2 SYDVKM, per germline. The V end lost 3 bases, the J end lost 5 bases, and 14 bases lay between the germline ends. This CDR3 has 15 amino acids. CDR3 bases: TGTGCCAGCAGTTTGTGGGGGACCCTCCACAATGAGCAGTTCTTC. Protein sequence: CASSLWGTLHNEQFF.

The rearrangement uses TRBV7-3 and TRBJ2-2; TRBD2 matches at 9 bases. V shed 5 bases and J 2 bases; nucleotides not matched to a gene: 6. Germline V gene lookup returns CDR1 SGHTA and CDR2 FQGTGA. The CDR3 has 16 amino acids. The CDR3 is CASSTAAGGNTGELFF. CDR3 DNA sequence: TGTGCCAGCAGCACCGCAGCGGGAGGAAACACCGGGGAGCTGTTTTTT.

V gene TRBV5-1 combines with J gene TRBJ2-6, with D perhaps assigned TRBD1 or TRBD2 (5 bases each). V dropped 7 bases and J dropped 4 bases, with 12 bases sitting between them. This CDR3 has 14 residues. The germline gives CDR1 SGHRS, CDR2 YFSETQ. This chain's CDR3 is CASGTTQGANVLTF. For the CDR3, the DNA is TGCGCCAGCGGGACCACCCAGGGGGCCAACGTCCTGACTTTC.

The rearrangement joins TRBV18 to TRBJ1-1, with 8 bases fitting TRBD1. The CDR3 spans 14 residues. CDR1 and CDR2 from the germline V gene are KGHSH and LQKENI. The V and J ends lost 4 bases and 1 base, in that order; junction bases with no gene match: 2. Here the CDR3 DNA reads TGTGCCAGCTCACTGGGACAGGCGAACACTGAAGCTTTCTTT. Translated: CASSLGQANTEAFF.

This chain links TRBV5-1 with TRBJ2-7; 9 nucleotides agree with TRBD1. Looked up from germline, CDR1 is SGHRS and CDR2 is YFSETQ. The CDR3 loop spans 14 amino acids. V lost 3 bases to trimming and J lost 3 bases; unmatched junction nucleotides: 4. The CDR3: CASSSDRGGYEQYF. The CDR3 nucleotides are TGCGCCAGCAGCTCGGACAGGGGAGGCTACGAGCAGTACTTC.

The J gene is TRBJ2-5, the V gene TRBV2; D call uncertain. The CDR3 length is 12 residues. The germline V gene has CDR1 SNHLY and CDR2 FYNNEI. V was cut by 7 bases and J by 3 bases, with 9 bases left in between. The CDR3 nucleotides read TGTGCCAGCAAACGGCAGGAAGAGACCCAGTACTTC. It codes for CASKRQEETQYF.

For the CDR3, the DNA is TGTGCCAGCAGGAAGGAAGGATCTTCCCCCTACGAGCAGTACTTC. Protein: CASRKEGSSPYEQYF. The chain combines TRBV6-1 with TRBJ2-7; no clear D. V lost 6 bases and J lost 2, with 17 bases in between. Germline V gene lookup returns CDR1 MNHNS and CDR2 SASEGT. There are 15 residues in the CDR3.

This clone was seen a single time. The chain is built from TRBV28 and TRBJ2-7; D might be TRBD1 (6 bases). V was shortened by 5 bases and J by 0 bases, with 14 bases between the two germline ends. Germline V CDR1 and CDR2: MDHEN, SYDVKM. CDR3 length: 15 residues. This CDR3 is CASSPSGQLSYEQYF. The CDR3 DNA follows: TGTGCCAGCAGTCCGTCGGGACAACTCTCCTACGAGCAGTACTTC.

This chain uses TRBV5-6 with TRBJ2-5, with 7 bases lining up with TRBD2. The CDR3 contains 14 residues. V trimming: 4 bases; J trimming: 5 bases; junction bases outside the gene matches: 8. The germline gives CDR1 SGHDT, CDR2 YYEEEE. For the CDR3, the DNA is TGTGCCAGCAGCGCGGGCGGGAGTTTGGAGACCCAGTACTTC. Encoded protein: CASSAGGSLETQYF. Based on the CDR3 plus reference TRBV5-6 and TRBJ2-5, the full variable domain is DAGVTQSPTHLIKTRGQQVTLRCSPKSGHDTVSWYQQALGQGPQFIFQYYEEEERQRGNFPDRFSGHQFPNYSSELNVNALLLGDSALYLCASSAGGSLETQYFGPGTRLLVL.

This rearrangement joins TRBV18 to TRBJ1-4; D gene uncertain. Trimming removed 3 bases from V and 7 bases from J, with 24 bases in between. Germline V gene data show CDR1 as KGHSH and CDR2 as LQKENI. The CDR3 covers 18 residues. CDR3 loop: CASSPTRTGSQRAEKLFF. For the CDR3, the DNA is TGTGCCAGCTCACCCACGAGGACCGGCTCACAACGGGCTGAAAAACTGTTTTTT.

J is TRBJ2-4 and V is TRBV19, with 8 bases identical to TRBD2. The V gene's germline CDR1 is LNHDA and CDR2 SQIVND (reference sequence). This CDR3 comprises 19 residues. The ends lost 5 bases at V and 0 bases at J; junction bases unmatched: 15. The CDR3 region has the DNA TGTGCCAGTAGTTTCTTAGCGGGGTCCCGCCGTGTAGCCAAAAACATTCAGTACTTC. This encodes CASSFLAGSRRVAKNIQYF.

In the case of this clone: The sample contains more than one DNA sequence encoding this CDR3. This chain joins TRBV20-1 and TRBJ2-1, with D uncertain. Trimming shortened V by 6 bases and J by 5 bases, and 5 bases separated the two germline ends. The germline CDR1 and CDR2 sequences are DFQATT and SNEGSKA (reference sequence). The CDR3 consists of 10 residues. The CDR3 region has the DNA TGCAGTGCCAGGAACAATGAGCAGTTCTTC. Protein sequence: CSARNNEQFF.

The V and J genes are TRBV12-5 and TRBJ2-3; 10 bases line up with TRBD2. CDR1 and CDR2 (germline): LGHNT, FRNRAP. CDR3 length equals 16 residues. The V gene end was trimmed by 4 bases and the J gene end by 1 base; junction bases not matched to a gene: 5. The CDR3, as DNA: TGTGCTAGTGGTTACACTGGACTAGCGGGCACAGATACGCAGTATTTT. It specifies CASGYTGLAGTDTQYF. Using reference TRBV12-5 and TRBJ2-3 for the parts outside the CDR3, the full variable domain is DARVTQTPRHKVTEMGQEVTMRCQPILGHNTVFWYRQTMMQGLELLAYFRNRAPLDDSGMPKDRFSAEMPDATLATLKIQPSEPRDSAVYFCASGYTGLAGTDTQYFGPGTRLTVL.

The CDR3 region is CASSKGLSHDEQYF. CDR3 bases: TGTGCCAGCAGCAAGGGACTGAGCCACGACGAGCAGTACTTC. The rearrangement joins TRBV7-2 to TRBJ2-7; D may be TRBD2 (6 bases). Germline CDR1 reads SGHTA; CDR2 reads FQGNSA. The V end lost 5 bases, the J end lost 5 bases, and 16 bases lay between the germline ends. This CDR3 region has 14 residues.

With respect to this clone: A junction end diverges from the germline sequence, so it may reflect a read error. The chain employs TRBV15 and TRBJ1-5, with D perhaps TRBD1 (5 bases). CDR3 size: 12 residues. CDR1 and CDR2 (germline): LNHNV, YYDKDF (reference sequence). The CDR3 DNA sequence: TGTGCCACCGGCAGGGACAATCAGCCCCAGCATTTT. Translating gives CATGRDNQPQHF.

The chain recombines TRBV4-3 with TRBJ2-7, with 7 bases lining up with TRBD2. The trim removed 4 bases at V and 6 bases at J, leaving 18 bases unmatched. The CDR3 loop spans 17 amino acids. Germline V gives CDR1 LGHNA, CDR2 YSLEER. The CDR3: CASSPQFAGGRVGEQYF. The CDR3 nucleotides read TGCGCCAGCAGCCCACAGTTTGCGGGCGGGAGAGTCGGCGAGCAGTACTTC.

The chain is built from TRBV29-1 and TRBJ2-1; 9 bases fit TRBD2. This CDR3 is 15 amino acids long. Per germline, CDR1 SQVTM and CDR2 ANQGSEA. Trimming took 5 bases from V and 4 from J; bases not matched to a gene: 9. The CDR3 nucleotides read TGCAGCGTTTTATCTAGCGGGGCCCATTACAATGAGCAGTTCTTC. It encodes CSVLSSGAHYNEQFF.

This clone was detected once. The rearrangement joins TRBV2 to TRBJ2-1, with 12 bases fitting TRBD2. Germline V gives CDR1 SNHLY, CDR2 FYNNEI. The junction had 4 bases not matched to a gene; V was cut back by 6 bases and J by 7 bases. This CDR3 is built from 14 residues. In DNA, the CDR3 is TGTGCCAGCAGCGTTGGGACTAGCGGGAATGAGCAGTTCTTC. It is translated as CASSVGTSGNEQFF. Full variable domain (outside the CDR3, taken from reference TRBV2 and TRBJ2-1): EPEVTQTPSHQVTQMGQEVILRCVPISNHLYFYWYRQILGQKVEFLVSFYNNEISEKSEIFDDQFSVERPDGSNFTLKIRSTKLEDSAMYFCASSVGTSGNEQFFGPGTRLTVL.

Of note for this clone: Other DNA sequences from this sample encode an identical CDR3 as well. The J gene is TRBJ1-1, the V gene TRBV6-5; TRBD1 agrees at 8 bases. After removal of 2 bases from V and 5 bases from J, the junction contained 1 base not matched to a gene. In germline, CDR1 is MNHEY, CDR2 SVGAGI. This CDR3 has 13 amino acids. CDR3 coding DNA: TGTGCCAGCAGTTACACAGGGGGAACTGAAGCTTTCTTT. Translation gives CASSYTGGTEAFF.

This clone appeared a single time. The rearrangement links TRBV5-1 to TRBJ2-3; 7 bases agree with TRBD1. Trimming at V came to 4 bases and at J to 0 bases, leaving 5 bases not matched to a gene. CDR1 is SGHRS, CDR2 YFSETQ, per germline. The CDR3 runs 15 residues. The CDR3 here is CASSPTGDSTDTQYF. CDR3 bases: TGCGCCAGCAGCCCAACAGGGGACAGCACAGATACGCAGTATTTT.

This chain links TRBV6-6 with TRBJ2-2; 9 nucleotides agree with TRBD2. Looked up from germline, CDR1 is MNHNY and CDR2 is SVGAGI (reference sequence). The V segment lost 5 bases and the J segment 5 bases; nucleotides outside the gene matches: 9. The CDR3 spans 16 residues. CDR3 protein: CASSTFSGRGTGELFF. CDR3 sequence (DNA): TGTGCCAGCAGTACCTTTAGCGGGAGAGGGACCGGGGAGCTGTTTTTT.

The J gene is TRBJ2-4, the V gene TRBV7-9, with D hard to call. This CDR3 is built from 14 residues. V shed 1 base and J shed 8 bases, with 12 bases lying between them. The V gene's germline CDR1 is SEHNR and CDR2 FQNEAQ (reference sequence). The CDR3 region is CASSLVGYGDIQYF. The CDR3 DNA is TGTGCCAGCAGCTTAGTGGGGTATGGGGACATTCAGTACTTC.

J is TRBJ2-2 and V is TRBV7-7; tentatively, D is TRBD1 (6 bases). Trimming shortened V by 2 bases and J by 4 bases, and 8 bases separated the two germline ends. The CDR3 has 14 residues. The germline V gene has CDR1 SSHAT and CDR2 FNYEAQ (reference sequence). The CDR3 here is CASSLTGITGELFF. For the CDR3, the DNA is TGTGCCAGCAGCTTAACAGGGATCACCGGGGAGCTGTTTTTT.